This T cell receptor (beta chain) originates from a study of blood T cell repertoires in COVID-19. Study details: Samples of COVID-19 (acute and convalescent) were obtained from the United States, Italy and Spain. Sources were T cells, B-cell-depleted T cells, or PBMCs; the material itself was cDNA or gDNA.

The V end lost 3 bases, the J end lost 3 bases, and 9 bases lay between the germline ends. The CDR3 is 13 residues long. The germline CDR1 and CDR2 sequences are LGHNA and YSLEER. Note on this clone: In the same sample, other DNA sequences code for this CDR3.

In the original workflow: From reference gene primer amplification, estimates of nucleated cell counts were derived. Produced via immunoSEQ multiplex PCR; TCRdb's table is partial and in-frame only. D and trimming come from the DNA, and the V and J calls and clone size come from that table. The data hold 260,000 or so clones, with around 82% observed a single time. This chain uses TRBV4-3 with TRBJ2-7; possible D gene TRBD1, 6 bases. The TCR sequence derives from a human donor in a cohort sampled during active COVID-19. What was sequenced was peripheral blood. This CDR3 is CASSHIRGYEQYF. The CDR3 DNA reads as TGCGCCAGCAGCCACATCAGGGGCTACGAGCAGTACTTC.